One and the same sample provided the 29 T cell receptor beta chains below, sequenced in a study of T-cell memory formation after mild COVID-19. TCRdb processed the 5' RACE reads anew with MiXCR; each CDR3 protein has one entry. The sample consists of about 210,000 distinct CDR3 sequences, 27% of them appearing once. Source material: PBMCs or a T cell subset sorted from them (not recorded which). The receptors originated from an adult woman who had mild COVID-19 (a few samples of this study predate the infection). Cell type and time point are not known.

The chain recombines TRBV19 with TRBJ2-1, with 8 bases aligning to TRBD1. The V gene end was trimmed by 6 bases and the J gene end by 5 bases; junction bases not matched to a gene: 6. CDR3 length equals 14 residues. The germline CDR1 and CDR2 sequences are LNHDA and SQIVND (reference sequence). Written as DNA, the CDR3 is TGTGCCAGTAGCCGGACAGGGAGTCACAATGAGCAGTTCTTC. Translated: CASSRTGSHNEQFF.

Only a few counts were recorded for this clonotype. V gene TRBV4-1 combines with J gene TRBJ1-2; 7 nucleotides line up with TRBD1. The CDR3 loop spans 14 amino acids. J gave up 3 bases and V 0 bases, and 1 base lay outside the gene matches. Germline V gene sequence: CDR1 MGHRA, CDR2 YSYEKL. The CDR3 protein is CASSQDRGDYGYTF. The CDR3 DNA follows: TGCGCCAGCAGCCAAGACAGGGGGGACTATGGCTACACCTTC.

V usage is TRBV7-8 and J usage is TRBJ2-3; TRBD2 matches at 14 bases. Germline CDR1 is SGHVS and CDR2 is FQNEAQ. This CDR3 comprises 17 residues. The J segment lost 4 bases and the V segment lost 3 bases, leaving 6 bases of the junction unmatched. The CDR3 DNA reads TGTGCCAGCAGCTTCTCAGGGACTAGCGGGAGTGCAGATACGCAGTATTTT. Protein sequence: CASSFSGTSGSADTQYF.

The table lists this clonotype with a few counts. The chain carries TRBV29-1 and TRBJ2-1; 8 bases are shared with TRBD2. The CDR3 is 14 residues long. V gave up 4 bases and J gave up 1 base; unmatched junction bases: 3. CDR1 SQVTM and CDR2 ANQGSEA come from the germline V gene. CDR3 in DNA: TGCAGCGTTGGAGGCGGGAGGTCCTACAATGAGCAGTTCTTC. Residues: CSVGGGRSYNEQFF.

The CDR3 spells CASSQDSPGEGDNEQFF. The CDR3 DNA reads TGTGCCAGCAGCCAAGATAGTCCGGGAGAGGGGGACAATGAGCAGTTCTTC. V usage is TRBV3-1 and J usage is TRBJ2-1; D may correspond to TRBD1 or TRBD2 (6 bases each). CDR1 and CDR2 from the germline V gene are LGHDT and YNNKEL (reference sequence). This CDR3 region has 17 residues. The ends were cut back, 0 bases at V and 5 bases at J, with 17 bases in the middle.

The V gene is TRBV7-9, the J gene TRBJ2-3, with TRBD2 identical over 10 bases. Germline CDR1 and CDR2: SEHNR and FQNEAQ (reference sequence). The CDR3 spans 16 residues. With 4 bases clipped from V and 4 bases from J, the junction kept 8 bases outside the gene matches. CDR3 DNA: TGTGCCAGCAGCTCCTCCGATAGCGGGAGGCCAGATACGCAGTATTTT. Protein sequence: CASSSSDSGRPDTQYF.

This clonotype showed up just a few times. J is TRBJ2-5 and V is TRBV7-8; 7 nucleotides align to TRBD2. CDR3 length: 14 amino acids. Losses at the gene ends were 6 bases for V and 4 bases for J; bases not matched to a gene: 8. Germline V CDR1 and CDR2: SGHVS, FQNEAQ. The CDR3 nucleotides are TGTGCCAGCAGTACTAGGAGGGAGGGAGAGACCCAGTACTTC. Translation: CASSTRREGETQYF.

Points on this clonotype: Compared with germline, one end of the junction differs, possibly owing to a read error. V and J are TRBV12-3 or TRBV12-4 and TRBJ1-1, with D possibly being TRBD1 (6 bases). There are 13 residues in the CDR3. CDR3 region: CASSPGQNTEAFF. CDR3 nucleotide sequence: TGCGCCAGCAGCCCGGGACAGAACACTGAAGCTTTCTTT.

The CDR3 nucleotides read TGTGCCAGCAGTTTTACTAGCGGGATCCATACGCAGTATTTT. As protein: CASSFTSGIHTQYF. V is TRBV12-3 or TRBV12-4 and J is TRBJ2-3; 10 bases map to TRBD2. The ends lost 3 bases at V and 7 bases at J; junction bases unmatched: 4. The CDR3 consists of 14 residues.

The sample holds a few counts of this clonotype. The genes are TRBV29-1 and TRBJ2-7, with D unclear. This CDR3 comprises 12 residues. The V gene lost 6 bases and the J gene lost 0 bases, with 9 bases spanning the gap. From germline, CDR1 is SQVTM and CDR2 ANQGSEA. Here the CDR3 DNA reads TGCAGCGTCCGACGGGCCTCCTACGAGCAGTACTTC. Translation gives CSVRRASYEQYF.

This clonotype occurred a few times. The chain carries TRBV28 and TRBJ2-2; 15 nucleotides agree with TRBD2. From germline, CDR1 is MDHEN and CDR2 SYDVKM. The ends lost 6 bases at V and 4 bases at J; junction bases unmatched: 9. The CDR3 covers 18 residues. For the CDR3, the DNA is TGTGCCAGCAGCATCCCCGGGACTAGCGGGGGGTTCACCGGGGAGCTGTTTTTT. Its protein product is CASSIPGTSGGFTGELFF.

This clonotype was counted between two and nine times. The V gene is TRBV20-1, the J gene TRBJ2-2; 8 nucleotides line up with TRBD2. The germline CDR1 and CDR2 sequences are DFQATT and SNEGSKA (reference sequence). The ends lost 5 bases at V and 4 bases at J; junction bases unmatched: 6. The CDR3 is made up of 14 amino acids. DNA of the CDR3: TGCAGTGCTGCTAGCGGGTTAGGCACCGGGGAGCTGTTTTTT. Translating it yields CSAASGLGTGELFF.

CDR3 residues: CASSVAPTGNTGELFF. CDR3 in DNA: TGTGCCAGCAGCGTAGCCCCTACGGGCAACACCGGGGAGCTGTTTTTT. The V and J genes are TRBV9 and TRBJ2-2; D gene ambiguous. This CDR3 has 16 residues. V dropped 0 bases and J dropped 2 bases, with 11 bases sitting between them. CDR1 SGDLS and CDR2 YYNGEE come from the germline V gene.

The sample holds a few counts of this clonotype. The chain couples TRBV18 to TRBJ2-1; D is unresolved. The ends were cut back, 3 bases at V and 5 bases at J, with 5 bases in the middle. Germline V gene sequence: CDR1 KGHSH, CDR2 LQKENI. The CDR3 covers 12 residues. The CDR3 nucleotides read TGTGCCAGCTCACCGGGAAACAATGAGCAGTTCTTC. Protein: CASSPGNNEQFF. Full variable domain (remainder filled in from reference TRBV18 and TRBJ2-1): NAGVMQNPRHLVRRRGQEARLRCSPMKGHSHVYWYRQLPEEGLKFMVYLQKENIIDESGMPKERFSAEFPKEGPSILRIQQVVRGDSAAYFCASSPGNNEQFFGPGTRLTVL.

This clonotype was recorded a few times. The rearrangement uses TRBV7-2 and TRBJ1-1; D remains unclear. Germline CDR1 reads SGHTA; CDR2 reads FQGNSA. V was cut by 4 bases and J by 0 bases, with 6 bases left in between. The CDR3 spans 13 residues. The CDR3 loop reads CASSSTMNTEAFF. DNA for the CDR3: TGTGCCAGCAGCTCGACTATGAACACTGAAGCTTTCTTT.

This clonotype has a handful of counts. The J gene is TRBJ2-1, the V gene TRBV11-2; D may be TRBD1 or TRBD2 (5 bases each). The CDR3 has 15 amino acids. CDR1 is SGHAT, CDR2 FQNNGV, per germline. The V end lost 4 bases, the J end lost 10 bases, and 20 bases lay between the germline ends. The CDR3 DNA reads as TGTGCCAGCAGCTCGAGGGGTTCGGTTGAAGGCGAGCAGTTCTTC. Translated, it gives CASSSRGSVEGEQFF.

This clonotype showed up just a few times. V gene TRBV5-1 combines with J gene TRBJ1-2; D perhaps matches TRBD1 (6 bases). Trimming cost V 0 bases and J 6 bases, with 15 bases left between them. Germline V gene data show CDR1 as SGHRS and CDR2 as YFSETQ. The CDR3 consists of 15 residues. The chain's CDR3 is CASSLADGGAHGYTF. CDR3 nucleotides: TGCGCCAGCAGCTTGGCCGACGGGGGCGCACATGGCTACACCTTC. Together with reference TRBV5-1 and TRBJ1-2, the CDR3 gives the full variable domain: KAGVTQTPRYLIKTRGQQVTLSCSPISGHRSVSWYQQTPGQGLQFLFEYFSETQRNKGNFPGRFSGRQFSNSRSEMNVSTLELGDSALYLCASSLADGGAHGYTFGSGTRLTVV.

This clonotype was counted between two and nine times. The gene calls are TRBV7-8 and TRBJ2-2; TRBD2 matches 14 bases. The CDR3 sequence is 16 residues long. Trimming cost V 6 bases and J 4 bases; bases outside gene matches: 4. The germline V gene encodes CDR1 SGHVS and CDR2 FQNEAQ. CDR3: CASSLTSGGATGELFF. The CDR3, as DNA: TGTGCCAGCAGTCTGACTAGCGGGGGGGCCACCGGGGAGCTGTTTTTT.

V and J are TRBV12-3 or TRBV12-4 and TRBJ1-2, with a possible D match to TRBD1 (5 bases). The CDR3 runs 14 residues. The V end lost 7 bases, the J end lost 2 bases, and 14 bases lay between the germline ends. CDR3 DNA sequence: TGTGCCAGCACCAACTCGGGACTAAACTATGGCTACACCTTC. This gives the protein CASTNSGLNYGYTF.

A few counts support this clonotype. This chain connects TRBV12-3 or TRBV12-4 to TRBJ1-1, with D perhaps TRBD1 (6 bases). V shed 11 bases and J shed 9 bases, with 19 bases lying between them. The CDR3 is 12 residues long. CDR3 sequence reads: CAQAGELDQAFF. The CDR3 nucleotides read TGTGCCCAAGCAGGGGAATTGGACCAAGCTTTCTTT.

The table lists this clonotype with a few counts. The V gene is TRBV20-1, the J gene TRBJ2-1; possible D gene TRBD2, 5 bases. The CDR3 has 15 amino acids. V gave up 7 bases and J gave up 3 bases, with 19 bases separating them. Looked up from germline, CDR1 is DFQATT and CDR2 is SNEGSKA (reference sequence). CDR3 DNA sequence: TGCAGTGGCCACGAGCCGGAGGCAGGCTACAATGAGCAGTTCTTC. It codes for CSGHEPEAGYNEQFF.

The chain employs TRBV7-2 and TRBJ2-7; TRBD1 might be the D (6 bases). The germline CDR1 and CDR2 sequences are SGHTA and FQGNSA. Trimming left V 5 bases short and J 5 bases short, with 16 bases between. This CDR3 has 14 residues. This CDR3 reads CASSPRTWGHEQYF. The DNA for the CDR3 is TGTGCCAGCAGCCCGCGAACGTGGGGGCACGAGCAGTACTTC. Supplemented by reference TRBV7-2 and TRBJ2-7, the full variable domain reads GAGVSQSPSNKVTEKGKDVELRCDPISGHTALYWYRQSLGQGLEFLIYFQGNSAPDKSGLPSDRFSAERTGGSVSTLTIQRTQQEDSAVYLCASSPRTWGHEQYFGPGTRLTVT.

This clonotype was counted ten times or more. The CDR3 DNA follows: TGCAGTGCTTCCGACAGGGGGTCTTATAGCAATCAGCCCCAGCATTTT. Translation: CSASDRGSYSNQPQHF. V and J are TRBV20-1 and TRBJ1-5, with 9 bases fitting TRBD1. V lost 5 bases and J lost 0; bases outside the gene matches: 8. This CDR3 has 16 amino acids. The germline CDR1 and CDR2 sequences are DFQATT and SNEGSKA (reference sequence).

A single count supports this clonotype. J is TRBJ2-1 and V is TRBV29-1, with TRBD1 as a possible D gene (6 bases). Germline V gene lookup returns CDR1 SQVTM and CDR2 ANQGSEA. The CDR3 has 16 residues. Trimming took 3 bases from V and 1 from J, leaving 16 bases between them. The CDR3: CSVELGQGMSYNEQFF. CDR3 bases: TGCAGCGTTGAGTTAGGGCAGGGGATGTCCTACAATGAGCAGTTCTTC.

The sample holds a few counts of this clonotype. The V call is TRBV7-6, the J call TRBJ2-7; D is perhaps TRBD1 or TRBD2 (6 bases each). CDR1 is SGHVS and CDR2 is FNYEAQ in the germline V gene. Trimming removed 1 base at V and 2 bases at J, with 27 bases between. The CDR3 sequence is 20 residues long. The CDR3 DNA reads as TGTGCCAGCAGCTTAGTGCCGCCCGGGGGCTCGGGGGCGGTTACCTACGAGCAGTACTTC. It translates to CASSLVPPGGSGAVTYEQYF.

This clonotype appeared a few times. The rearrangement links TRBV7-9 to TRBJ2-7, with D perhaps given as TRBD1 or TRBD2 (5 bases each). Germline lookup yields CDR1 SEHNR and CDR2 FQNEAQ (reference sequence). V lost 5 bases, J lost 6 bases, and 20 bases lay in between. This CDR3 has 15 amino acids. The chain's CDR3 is CASSPPGAGAVEQYF. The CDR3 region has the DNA TGTGCCAGCAGCCCCCCCGGGGCTGGCGCGGTCGAGCAGTACTTC.

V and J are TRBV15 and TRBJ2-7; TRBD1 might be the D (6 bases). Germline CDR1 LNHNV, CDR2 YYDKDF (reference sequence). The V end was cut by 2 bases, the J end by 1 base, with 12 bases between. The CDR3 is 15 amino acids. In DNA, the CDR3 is TGTGCCACCAGCAGAACAAGGGGGAGATCCTACGAGCAGTACTTC. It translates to CATSRTRGRSYEQYF.

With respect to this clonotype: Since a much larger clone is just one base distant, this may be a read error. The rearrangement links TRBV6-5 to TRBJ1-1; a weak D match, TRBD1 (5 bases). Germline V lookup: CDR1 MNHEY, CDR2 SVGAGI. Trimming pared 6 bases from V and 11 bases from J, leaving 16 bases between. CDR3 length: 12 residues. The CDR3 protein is CASSLRGSEAFF. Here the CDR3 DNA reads TGTGCCAGCAGCCTCCGGGGGAGTGAGGCTTTCTTT.

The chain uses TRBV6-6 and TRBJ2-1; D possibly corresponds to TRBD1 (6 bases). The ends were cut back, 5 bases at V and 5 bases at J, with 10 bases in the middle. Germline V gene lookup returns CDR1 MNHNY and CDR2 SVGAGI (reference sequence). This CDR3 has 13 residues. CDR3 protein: CASSQQGHNEQFF. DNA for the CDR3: TGTGCCAGCAGTCAACAGGGTCACAATGAGCAGTTCTTC.